This T cell receptor beta chain was captured in a study of PD-1 blockade in mismatch repair-deficient tumors (dated by TCRdb to the late 2010s). Turning to the overall study: Between September 2013 and 2016, 75 to 95 consecutive patients with eleven to twelve mismatch repair-deficient cancer types, all previously treated and progressing, were enrolled in the trial. Tumor-associated T cell clones were tracked in the peripheral blood of patients responding to PD-1 blockade by deep sequencing of TCR CDR3 regions.

Libraries were made using the immunoSEQ multiplex PCR assay. Per the source publication's procedure: Clones were defined as neoantigen-specific by significant expansion to the relevant peptide and no significant expansion to any other tested peptide. As stored in TCRdb, this immuneACCESS dataset retains in-frame rearrangements with V and J assigned. A fraction of the clones does not appear; measured against another copy, unresolved V genes explain less than half of the discrepancy, and the remainder lacks a known reason. The V and J calls and clone size are taken from that table; D and trimming were inferred from the DNA. Present in this sample are over 14,000 clones, approximately 80% of which were seen just once. Clones ranked in the top ten supply 9.5% to 13% of the sample. Spanning cysteine to phenylalanine, the CDR3 consists of 15 amino acids. The read is trimmed to its CDR3 DNA, 45 bases read in frame from base 1. CDR1 and CDR2 (ENHRY, SYGVKD) derive from the germline V gene. Cut back by 2 bases and 2 bases, the V and J ends lie 9 bases apart.

In the paper's terms, the time point label means: approximately 10-day in vitro stimulation with candidate neoantigen peptide 5. For each enrolled patient, mismatch repair deficiency was established using either polymerase chain reaction or immunohistochemistry. TCR sequencing was performed for a few patients who responded to pembrolizumab therapy. More than 5 ELISpot-reactive candidate neoantigen peptides were each used in a roughly 10-day in vitro stimulation before TCR sequencing. As the baseline for calculating clone fold-changes, a control culture with no peptide was run in an identical way. The phase II trial prospectively tested pembrolizumab PD-1 blockade in advanced mismatch repair-deficient cancers regardless of tissue of origin. A note on this clone: Its cognate antigen has yet to be identified. No much larger clonotype is one base removed from it; base qualities were not supplied.

The paper's findings and limits, for the study overall: Rapid expansion after pembrolizumab followed by contraction, generally before radiologic responses, was shown by tumor-resident clones, which were often undetectable in blood before treatment. Clonal expansion was elicited by three of the seven peptides, yielding approximately 140 unique blood TCRs of which seven were also found in tumor, and every positive peptide was derived from frameshift mutations.

The TCR originated in an adult with mismatch repair-deficient cancer. The specimen comprised cells cultured in vitro, sampled from a patient treated with pembrolizumab. Recombination linked TRBV10-3 to TRBJ2-2; 5 matching bases give a weak D call of TRBD1. The nucleotide sequence is given as TGTGCCATCAGTGAGAGCAGGGTAAACACCGGGGAGCTGTTTTTT. This yields the protein CAISESRVNTGELFF.